A selection of T cell receptor beta chains follows, all from one sample in a study of shared clonotypes between healthy human individuals. Here immunoSEQ multiplex PCR was the method, and the copy in TCRdb shows in-frame clones only, minus some. The data show approximately 1,000,000 clones, 70% to 85% seen once. The sequencing sample was made of memory CD4+ T cells from PBMCs. The receptors were gathered from a man aged 18 to 30 in good health. Some clones in this sample may be carry-over from other donors' samples. The CDR3 runs from the conserved cysteine through the conserved F or W. Fields, in order: J gene, clone size, D gene, V gene, CDR3 protein, CDR3 DNA. A D gene is named only where the DNA matches it firmly. Clone size appears in some rows only: once, few, many, or a class for an expanded clone.

j_gene: TRBJ2-1
abundance: NA
d_gene: NA
v_gene: TRBV15
CDR3aa: CATSRDSGVRSDDEQFF
CDR3nt: TGTGCCACCAGCAGAGATTCCGGGGTTAGATCGGACGATGAGCAGTTCTTC

j_gene: TRBJ2-7
abundance: few
d_gene: NA
v_gene: TRBV5-1
CDR3aa: CASSLAGGVGTYEQYF
CDR3nt: TGCGCCAGCAGCTTGGCTGGCGGGGTGGGGACCTACGAGCAGTACTTC

j_gene: TRBJ1-2
abundance: NA
d_gene: TRBD1
v_gene: TRBV6-5
CDR3aa: CASRRRDRTWDYTF
CDR3nt: TGTGCCAGCAGACGTAGGGACAGGACATGGGACTACACCTTC

j_gene: TRBJ2-5
abundance: NA
d_gene: TRBD2
v_gene: TRBV28
CDR3aa: CASSLRLAGGLELETQYF
CDR3nt: TGTGCCAGCAGTTTAAGACTAGCGGGAGGATTGGAACTTGAGACCCAGTACTTC

j_gene: TRBJ2-1
abundance: few
d_gene: TRBD2
v_gene: TRBV28
CDR3aa: CASSLSSGGVNEQFF
CDR3nt: TGTGCCAGCAGTTTATCTAGCGGCGGGGTCAATGAGCAGTTCTTC

j_gene: TRBJ2-1
abundance: NA
d_gene: NA
v_gene: TRBV30
CDR3aa: CAWSKERTLRNEQFF
CDR3nt: TGTGCCTGGAGTAAGGAGCGGACCCTAAGAAATGAGCAGTTCTTC

j_gene: TRBJ2-7
abundance: once
d_gene: NA
v_gene: TRBV11-2
CDR3aa: CASGQRSYEQYF
CDR3nt: TGTGCCAGCGGTCAGCGGTCCTACGAGCAGTACTTC

j_gene: TRBJ2-2
abundance: few
d_gene: NA
v_gene: TRBV6-1
CDR3aa: CASSGLEGFVTGELFF
CDR3nt: TGTGCCAGCAGTGGACTGGAGGGGTTTGTCACCGGGGAGCTGTTTTTT

j_gene: TRBJ2-7
abundance: NA
d_gene: NA
v_gene: TRBV2
CDR3aa: CASSIRQIYEQYF
CDR3nt: TGTGCCAGCAGCATAAGACAGATCTACGAGCAGTACTTC

j_gene: TRBJ1-1
abundance: NA
d_gene: TRBD1
v_gene: TRBV15
CDR3aa: CATSRVRGKNTEAFF
CDR3nt: TGTGCCACCAGCAGAGTCAGGGGGAAGAACACTGAAGCTTTCTTT

j_gene: TRBJ1-4
abundance: NA
d_gene: NA
v_gene: TRBV5-1
CDR3aa: CASGRDTTNEKLFF
CDR3nt: TGCGCCAGCGGCCGGGACACAACTAATGAAAAACTGTTTTTT

j_gene: TRBJ1-4
abundance: NA
d_gene: TRBD1
v_gene: TRBV4-3
CDR3aa: CASSQGTGTTNEKLFF
CDR3nt: TGCGCCAGCAGCCAAGGGACAGGGACGACTAATGAAAAACTGTTTTTT

j_gene: TRBJ2-7
abundance: few
d_gene: NA
v_gene: TRBV2
CDR3aa: CASSISRLGQYF
CDR3nt: TGTGCCAGCTCCATATCGAGGTTGGGGCAGTACTTC

j_gene: TRBJ1-4
abundance: NA
d_gene: NA
v_gene: TRBV18
CDR3aa: CASSRAGTDATNEKLFF
CDR3nt: TGTGCCAGCTCACGGGCCGGAACAGATGCAACTAATGAAAAACTGTTTTTT

j_gene: TRBJ1-5
abundance: NA
d_gene: NA
v_gene: TRBV11-3
CDR3aa: CASSVPRWTDQPQHF
CDR3nt: TGTGCCAGCAGCGTTCCAAGATGGACCGATCAGCCCCAGCATTTT

j_gene: TRBJ2-7
abundance: NA
d_gene: TRBD1
v_gene: TRBV11-3
CDR3aa: CASSPRQGDGYEQYF
CDR3nt: TGTGCCAGCAGCCCTCGACAGGGGGATGGCTACGAGCAGTACTTC

j_gene: TRBJ2-3
abundance: NA
d_gene: NA
v_gene: TRBV11-2
CDR3aa: CASSLGNRVLSSDTQYF
CDR3nt: TGTGCCAGCAGCTTAGGGAACCGGGTTCTCAGTTCAGATACGCAGTATTTT

j_gene: TRBJ2-2
abundance: NA
d_gene: TRBD2
v_gene: TRBV4-3
CDR3aa: CASRPSGTNTGELFF
CDR3nt: TGCGCCAGCAGGCCAAGCGGGACTAACACCGGGGAGCTGTTTTTT

j_gene: TRBJ2-7
abundance: NA
d_gene: NA
v_gene: TRBV10-3
CDR3aa: CATTPGQGLDEQYF
CDR3nt: TGTGCCACGACGCCCGGACAGGGACTAGACGAGCAGTACTTC

j_gene: TRBJ2-3
abundance: NA
d_gene: TRBD1
v_gene: TRBV29-1
CDR3aa: CSVGQGGADTQYF
CDR3nt: TGCAGCGTTGGACAGGGGGGCGCAGATACGCAGTATTTT

j_gene: TRBJ1-1
abundance: NA
d_gene: TRBD1
v_gene: TRBV5-4
CDR3aa: CASSDRTGNTEAFF
CDR3nt: TGTGCCAGCAGCGACCGGACAGGGAACACTGAAGCTTTCTTT

j_gene: TRBJ1-5
abundance: NA
d_gene: NA
v_gene: TRBV5-8
CDR3aa: CASSLGVHSNQPQHF
CDR3nt: TGTGCCAGCAGCTTGGGGGTGCATAGCAATCAGCCCCAGCATTTT

j_gene: TRBJ2-7
abundance: NA
d_gene: TRBD1
v_gene: TRBV5-5
CDR3aa: CASSRRQGGGYEQYF
CDR3nt: TGTGCCAGCAGCCGCAGACAGGGGGGAGGCTACGAGCAGTACTTC

j_gene: TRBJ2-7
abundance: NA
d_gene: NA
v_gene: TRBV11-2
CDR3aa: CASSPYFEQYF
CDR3nt: TGTGCCAGCAGCCCTTACTTTGAGCAGTACTTC

j_gene: TRBJ2-5
abundance: few
d_gene: TRBD2
v_gene: TRBV10-2
CDR3aa: CASRETSGRVGTQYF
CDR3nt: TGCGCCAGCAGAGAGACTAGCGGGAGGGTAGGGACCCAGTACTTC

j_gene: TRBJ2-6
abundance: NA
d_gene: NA
v_gene: TRBV10-3
CDR3aa: CAIGSSGANVLTF
CDR3nt: TGTGCCATCGGAAGCTCTGGGGCCAACGTCCTGACTTTC

j_gene: TRBJ2-5
abundance: NA
d_gene: NA
v_gene: TRBV18
CDR3aa: CASSPTFGAGETQYF
CDR3nt: TGTGCCAGCTCCCCCACTTTCGGGGCGGGAGAGACCCAGTACTTC

j_gene: TRBJ2-7
abundance: NA
d_gene: NA
v_gene: TRBV30
CDR3aa: CAWSVPVPYEQYF
CDR3nt: TGTGCCTGGAGTGTGCCTGTTCCCTACGAGCAGTACTTC

j_gene: TRBJ1-5
abundance: once
d_gene: TRBD1
v_gene: TRBV7-9
CDR3aa: CASSPHGTVHQPQHF
CDR3nt: TGTGCCAGCAGCCCTCACGGGACAGTACATCAGCCCCAGCATTTT

j_gene: TRBJ1-5
abundance: few
d_gene: NA
v_gene: TRBV28
CDR3aa: CASKRGNQPQHF
CDR3nt: TGTGCCAGCAAGCGGGGGAATCAGCCCCAGCATTTT

j_gene: TRBJ2-3
abundance: NA
d_gene: NA
v_gene: TRBV29-1
CDR3aa: CSVGGLKGYDTDTQYF
CDR3nt: TGCAGCGTTGGGGGCCTGAAGGGGTACGACACAGATACGCAGTATTTT

j_gene: TRBJ1-3
abundance: NA
d_gene: NA
v_gene: TRBV5-6
CDR3aa: CASSPGTRGGNTIYF
CDR3nt: TGTGCCAGCAGTCCGGGGACCCGAGGAGGAAACACCATATATTTT

j_gene: TRBJ2-7
abundance: few
d_gene: NA
v_gene: TRBV5-1
CDR3aa: CASSLPADEQYF
CDR3nt: TGCGCCAGCAGCTTGCCAGCCGACGAGCAGTACTTC

j_gene: TRBJ1-1
abundance: NA
d_gene: TRBD1
v_gene: TRBV28
CDR3aa: CASNLDRFPEAFF
CDR3nt: TGTGCCAGCAACCTGGACAGGTTCCCTGAAGCTTTCTTT

j_gene: TRBJ1-5
abundance: NA
d_gene: NA
v_gene: TRBV28
CDR3aa: CASSLPRSNQPQHF
CDR3nt: TGTGCCAGCAGTTTACCCCGGTCTAATCAGCCCCAGCATTTT

j_gene: TRBJ1-1
abundance: NA
d_gene: NA
v_gene: TRBV9
CDR3aa: CASSVEGKGDTEAFF
CDR3nt: TGTGCCAGCAGCGTAGAAGGGAAGGGGGACACTGAAGCTTTCTTT

j_gene: TRBJ2-1
abundance: few
d_gene: NA
v_gene: TRBV5-1
CDR3aa: CASSLEVAVNEQFF
CDR3nt: TGCGCCAGCAGCTTGGAAGTAGCGGTAAATGAGCAGTTCTTC

j_gene: TRBJ2-7
abundance: NA
d_gene: NA
v_gene: TRBV6-5
CDR3aa: CASRLRQGGEQYF
CDR3nt: TGTGCCAGCAGGCTTCGACAGGGAGGGGAGCAGTACTTC

j_gene: TRBJ2-5
abundance: once
d_gene: NA
v_gene: TRBV18
CDR3aa: CASSREYTRETQYF
CDR3nt: TGTGCCAGCTCGCGTGAATATACGAGGGAGACCCAGTACTTC

j_gene: TRBJ2-4
abundance: NA
d_gene: TRBD2
v_gene: TRBV7-2
CDR3aa: CASSFVASGVAKNIQYF
CDR3nt: TGTGCCAGCAGCTTCGTAGCTAGCGGAGTAGCCAAAAACATTCAGTACTTC

j_gene: TRBJ2-7
abundance: NA
d_gene: TRBD1
v_gene: TRBV5-5
CDR3aa: CASTFQLDRKISYEQYF
CDR3nt: TGTGCCAGCACCTTTCAACTGGACAGGAAAATCTCCTACGAGCAGTACTTC

j_gene: TRBJ2-5
abundance: NA
d_gene: NA
v_gene: TRBV16
CDR3aa: CASSQYREETQYF
CDR3nt: TGTGCCAGCAGCCAATACAGGGAAGAGACCCAGTACTTC

j_gene: TRBJ1-2
abundance: NA
d_gene: NA
v_gene: TRBV28
CDR3aa: CASSSGVFFYGYTF
CDR3nt: TGTGCCAGCAGTTCAGGGGTTTTTTTTTATGGCTACACCTTC

j_gene: TRBJ1-2
abundance: NA
d_gene: NA
v_gene: TRBV18
CDR3aa: CASSPLTGENYGYTF
CDR3nt: TGTGCCAGCTCACCACTGACAGGAGAGAACTATGGCTACACCTTC

j_gene: TRBJ2-5
abundance: NA
d_gene: TRBD2
v_gene: TRBV27
CDR3aa: CASSPGGAGEETQYF
CDR3nt: TGTGCCAGCAGCCCCGGGGGTGCGGGAGAAGAGACCCAGTACTTC

j_gene: TRBJ1-1
abundance: NA
d_gene: NA
v_gene: TRBV25-1
CDR3aa: CASSESQRSTEAFF
CDR3nt: TGTGCCAGCAGTGAATCCCAACGCAGCACTGAAGCTTTCTTT

j_gene: TRBJ1-1
abundance: NA
d_gene: NA
v_gene: TRBV18
CDR3aa: CASSVQGGGIMNTEAFF
CDR3nt: TGTGCCAGCTCAGTACAGGGCGGGGGAATCATGAACACTGAAGCTTTCTTT

j_gene: TRBJ2-7
abundance: NA
d_gene: TRBD2
v_gene: TRBV5-8
CDR3aa: CASSRYATSGEEEQYF
CDR3nt: TGTGCCAGCAGCCGGTACGCGACTAGCGGGGAGGAGGAGCAGTACTTC

j_gene: TRBJ2-7
abundance: NA
d_gene: NA
v_gene: TRBV9
CDR3aa: CASSAPPVCEQYF
CDR3nt: TGTGCCAGCAGCGCCCCCCCGGTCTGCGAGCAGTACTTC

j_gene: TRBJ1-1
abundance: few
d_gene: NA
v_gene: TRBV27
CDR3aa: CASSLTFGGNTEAFF
CDR3nt: TGTGCCAGCAGTTTAACCTTCGGAGGGAACACTGAAGCTTTCTTT

j_gene: TRBJ1-5
abundance: NA
d_gene: NA
v_gene: TRBV10-2
CDR3aa: CASSDAGAQPQHF
CDR3nt: TGCGCCAGCAGTGATGCCGGGGCTCAGCCCCAGCATTTT

j_gene: TRBJ2-5
abundance: NA
d_gene: NA
v_gene: TRBV9
CDR3aa: CASSPGQEGETQYF
CDR3nt: TGTGCCAGCAGCCCGGGCCAGGAGGGGGAGACCCAGTACTTC

j_gene: TRBJ2-7
abundance: NA
d_gene: TRBD2
v_gene: TRBV28
CDR3aa: CASSRPGGLADEQYF
CDR3nt: TGTGCCAGCAGCCGGCCGGGGGGACTAGCGGACGAGCAGTACTTC

j_gene: TRBJ2-6
abundance: once
d_gene: TRBD2
v_gene: TRBV28
CDR3aa: CASSSLREPSGANVLTF
CDR3nt: TGTGCCAGCAGTTCGTTGCGGGAGCCCTCTGGGGCCAACGTCCTGACTTTC